This note documents a single T cell receptor beta chain sequence. Germline loops: CDR1 SNHLY, CDR2 FYNNEI. The CDR3 consists of 13 residues. Trimming cost V 7 bases and J 6 bases, with 15 bases left between them. Investigators profiled TCR beta VDJ and CDR3 from genomic DNA template. TCRdb reprocessed the reads via MiXCR and lists one record per CDR3 protein. The sample lists about 130,000 distinct CDR3 sequences; around 50% were seen once. This sample stems from a study of CD8+CD57+ T cells in acquired aplastic anemia. Looking at the study overall: CD4+ and CD8+ cells, once sorted, gave DNA averaging about 3 ug.

Sequenced sample: sorted CD4+, CD8+, or CD8+CD57+ T cells (not recorded which) from PBMCs. The receptor was isolated from a human donor in good health, serving as a control. This chain joins TRBV2 and TRBJ1-1; D is unresolved. CDR3 sequence: CASTPSWTAEAFF. CDR3 nucleotides: TGTGCCAGCACCCCTTCCTGGACCGCTGAAGCTTTCTTT.